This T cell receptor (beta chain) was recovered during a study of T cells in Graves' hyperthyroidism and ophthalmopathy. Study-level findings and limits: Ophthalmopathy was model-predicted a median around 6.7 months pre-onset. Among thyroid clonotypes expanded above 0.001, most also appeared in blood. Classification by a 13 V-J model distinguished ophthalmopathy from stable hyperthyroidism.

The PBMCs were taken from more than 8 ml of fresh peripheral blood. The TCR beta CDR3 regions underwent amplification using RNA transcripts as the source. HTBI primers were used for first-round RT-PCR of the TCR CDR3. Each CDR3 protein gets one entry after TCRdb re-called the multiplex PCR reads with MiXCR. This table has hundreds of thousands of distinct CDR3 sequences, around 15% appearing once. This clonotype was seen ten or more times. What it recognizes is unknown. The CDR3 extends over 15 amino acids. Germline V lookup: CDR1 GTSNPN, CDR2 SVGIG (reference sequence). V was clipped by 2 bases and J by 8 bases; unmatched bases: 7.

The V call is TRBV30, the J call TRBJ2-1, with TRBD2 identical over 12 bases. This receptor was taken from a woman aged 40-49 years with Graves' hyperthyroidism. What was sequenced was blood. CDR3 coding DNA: TGTGCCTGGAGTCGGACTAGCGGGACTGGGTATGAGCAGTTCTTC. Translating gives CAWSRTSGTGYEQFF.